This entry lists 10 T cell receptor beta chains sequenced from one sample in a study of blood T cell repertoires in COVID-19. The data were produced by immunoSEQ multiplex PCR, yet TCRdb's version contains in-frame clones alone and is incomplete. The sample includes 100,000 or so clones, roughly 90% of them seen just once. Sequenced: peripheral blood. These receptors originate from a man aged 60 to 75 with acute or convalescent COVID-19.

This chain connects TRBV19 to TRBJ1-1; weak D call: TRBD1 (5 bases). The CDR3 runs 17 residues. Germline V CDR1 and CDR2: LNHDA, SQIVND (reference sequence). Trimming took 0 bases from V and 10 from J, leaving 24 bases between them. The CDR3 sequence: CASSIDLGQGAPTRAFF. The CDR3 coding sequence is TGTGCCAGTAGTATAGATCTGGGGCAGGGCGCGCCGACCAGAGCTTTCTTT.

This chain connects TRBV6-5 to TRBJ1-1, with 9 positions matching TRBD1. The CDR3 consists of 15 residues. Germline CDR1 is MNHEY and CDR2 is SVGAGI. The J segment lost 6 bases and the V segment lost 1 base, leaving 6 bases of the junction unmatched. The CDR3 here is CASSYFNRQGAEAFF. The CDR3 region has the DNA TGTGCCAGCAGTTACTTTAATCGACAGGGGGCTGAAGCTTTCTTT.

The genes are TRBV30 and TRBJ2-1; TRBD2 matches 14 bases. Trimming cost V 5 bases and J 10 bases; bases outside gene matches: 7. The CDR3 covers 14 residues. Germline V gene sequence: CDR1 GTSNPN, CDR2 SVGIG (reference sequence). CDR3 sequence (DNA): TGTGCCTGGGTCACGGGACTAGCGGGAGTCGAGCAGTTCTTC. Its protein product is CAWVTGLAGVEQFF. Looking up the rest from reference TRBV30 and TRBJ2-1 gives the full variable domain: SQTIHQWPATLVQPVGSPLSLECTVEGTSNPNLYWYRQAAGRGLQLLFYSVGIGQISSEVPQNLSASRPQDRQFILSSKKLLLSDSGFYLCAWVTGLAGVEQFFGPGTRLTVL.

This rearrangement joins TRBV9 to TRBJ2-2, with a weak D call TRBD2 (5 bases). CDR1 SGDLS and CDR2 YYNGEE come from the germline V gene. Trimming took 4 bases from V and 6 from J, leaving 10 bases between them. The CDR3 has 13 residues. CDR3 sequence: CASSSDLSGELFF. The CDR3 DNA sequence: TGTGCCAGCAGCTCGGACTTATCCGGGGAGCTGTTTTTT.

This chain connects TRBV4-1 to TRBJ1-2, with 7 bases that match TRBD1. With V trimmed by 1 base and J by 1 base, 3 bases remained unmatched. This CDR3 spans 15 amino acids. Germline CDR1 reads MGHRA; CDR2 reads YSYEKL. CDR3 nucleotide sequence: TGCGCCAGCAGCCAAGCGGGACAGCTTAACTATGGCTACACCTTC. Protein product: CASSQAGQLNYGYTF.

The rearrangement joins TRBV30 to TRBJ1-2; 7 bases line up with TRBD1. The V and J ends lost 1 base and 6 bases, in that order; junction bases with no gene match: 2. The V gene's germline CDR1 is GTSNPN and CDR2 SVGIG (reference sequence). The CDR3 sequence is 12 residues long. The CDR3 reads CAWSATGNGYTF. CDR3 in DNA: TGTGCCTGGAGTGCGACAGGGAATGGCTACACCTTC.

The CDR3 DNA is TGTGCCAGCTCCCAAAAGATAGGGGGCACAGATACGCAGTATTTT. It translates to CASSQKIGGTDTQYF. The chain couples TRBV18 to TRBJ2-3, with a possible D match to TRBD1 (5 bases). This CDR3 is built from 15 residues. Trimming shortened V by 6 bases and J by 1 base, and 14 bases separated the two germline ends. Germline V gene data show CDR1 as KGHSH and CDR2 as LQKENI.

The rearrangement links TRBV29-1 to TRBJ2-1; D might be TRBD2 (5 bases). V lost 1 base to trimming and J lost 0 bases, with 7 bases between them. The germline CDR1 and CDR2 sequences are SQVTM and ANQGSEA. The CDR3 covers 14 residues. CDR3 in DNA: TGCAGCGTTGAAGGTACTAGCTCCTACAATGAGCAGTTCTTC. Translated, it gives CSVEGTSSYNEQFF.

The chain combines TRBV7-9 with TRBJ2-2; D might be TRBD2 (5 bases). The CDR3 runs to 16 residues. Germline CDR1 SEHNR, CDR2 FQNEAQ (reference sequence). Trimming took off 5 bases at V and 0 bases at J, with 13 bases between the two ends. Here the CDR3 DNA reads TGTGCCAGCAGCCCTGGACTGGCTACGAACACCGGGGAGCTGTTTTTT. Translating it yields CASSPGLATNTGELFF.

V gene TRBV7-9 combines with J gene TRBJ2-1, with D perhaps matching TRBD1 (5 bases). Trimming removed 5 bases at V and 9 bases at J, with 11 bases between. The CDR3 has 12 residues. Germline CDR1 is SEHNR and CDR2 is FQNEAQ (reference sequence). The CDR3 coding sequence is TGTGCCAGCAGCCCAGGGCACGGTGAGCAGTTCTTC. Residues: CASSPGHGEQFF.